This is a list of T cell receptor beta chains from one sample in a study of blood T cells in healthy people across ages. MiXCR, applied by TCRdb to the 5' RACE reads, yields one record per CDR3 protein. This sample has roughly 730,000 distinct CDR3 sequences, with around 50% found just once. Sequenced: blood. Receptor source: a man between 40 and 49 years old in good health. The CDR3 runs from the conserved cysteine through the conserved F or W. The order of the fields is CDR3 length, V gene, J gene, clone size, D gene, CDR3 DNA, CDR3 protein. A D gene is named only where the DNA matches it firmly. Only some rows state a clone size, as once, few, many or a class for expanded clones.

12	TRBV29-1	TRBJ2-5	NA	NA	TGCAGCGTTGTGGGGCTCCAAGAGACCCAGTACTTC	CSVVGLQETQYF
13	TRBV20-1	TRBJ2-1	once	NA	TGCAGTTCCGGGACATTGTCCTACAATGAGCAGTTCTTC	CSSGTLSYNEQFF
12	TRBV20-1	TRBJ1-1	NA	NA	TGCAGTCAACCGGGCATGAACACTGAAGCTTTCTTT	CSQPGMNTEAFF
15	TRBV6-5	TRBJ1-2	once	NA	TGTGCCAGCAGCTACAACGAACCTTCTAACTATGGCTACACCTTC	CASSYNEPSNYGYTF
17	TRBV28	TRBJ2-3	once	TRBD2	TGTGCCAGCAGTCCGCAGACTAGCGGGGGGACCACAGATACGCAGTATTTT	CASSPQTSGGTTDTQYF
15	TRBV13	TRBJ1-6	NA	TRBD1	TGTGCCAGCAGTTTTGCCGGGACAGCCAATTCACCCCTCCACTTT	CASSFAGTANSPLHF
16	TRBV5-1	TRBJ2-1	few	NA	TGCGCCAGCAGCCGTCTGTCCGGGAGAATTGGGAATGAGCAGTTCTTC	CASSRLSGRIGNEQFF
16	TRBV4-2	TRBJ2-7	NA	TRBD1	TGTGCCAGCAGCCAAGGAACCGGGACAGGGGACAATGAGCAGTACTTC	CASSQGTGTGDNEQYF
15	TRBV5-1	TRBJ2-7	many	NA	TGCGCCAGCAGCTTGGAGCCTAGCCAGGGTGGCGAGCAGTACTTC	CASSLEPSQGGEQYF
11	TRBV24-1	TRBJ1-2	NA	NA	TGTGCCACCAGTGATTTGAACACCTACACCTTC	CATSDLNTYTF
14	TRBV7-3	TRBJ1-2	NA	NA	TGTGCCAGCAGCTCACTGGGGACACACTATGGCTACACCTTC	CASSSLGTHYGYTF
15	TRBV2	TRBJ2-6	NA	NA	TGTGCCAGCGGGGTACAGGGCCCTGGGGCCAACGTCCTGACTTTC	CASGVQGPGANVLTF
14	TRBV4-3	TRBJ2-7	few	TRBD1	TGCGCCAGCAGCCGGGAAGGGACAGACTACGAGCAGTACTTC	CASSREGTDYEQYF
14	TRBV12-3/TRBV12-4	TRBJ1-2	few	NA	TGTGCCAGCAGTTTATCACCCAGGGTGAATGGCTACACCTTC	CASSLSPRVNGYTF
14	TRBV25-1	TRBJ1-1	NA	NA	TGTGCCAGCAGTAACCCGGGAACTAACACAGAAGCTTTCTTT	CASSNPGTNTEAFF
16	TRBV4-1	TRBJ2-7	NA	TRBD2	TGCGCCAGCAGCCACCCGGGGACTAGGACTTTCTACGAGCAGTACTTC	CASSHPGTRTFYEQYF
17	TRBV7-9	TRBJ2-5	once	NA	TGTGCCAGCAGCTCCCCCCCCTGGGAAGTTTACAACAATGAGCAGTACTTC	CASSSPPWEVYNNEQYF
20	TRBV5-8	TRBJ2-3	NA	TRBD2	TGTGCCAGCAGCTTGGCCGGTACTAGCGGGGGGGACCCCCACACAGATACGCAGTATTTT	CASSLAGTSGGDPHTDTQYF
14	TRBV5-5	TRBJ2-7	few	TRBD1	TGTGCCAGCAGTCAAGGGACAGGGTGGTACGAGCAGTACTTC	CASSQGTGWYEQYF
15	TRBV12-3/TRBV12-4	TRBJ1-2	NA	TRBD1	TGTGCCAGCAGCCACCGACAGGGCCGTAACTATGGCTACACCTTC	CASSHRQGRNYGYTF
15	TRBV7-2	TRBJ2-1	many	NA	TGTGCCAGCAGCTTAGAGGGAAGCTCCTACAATGAGCAGTTCTTC	CASSLEGSSYNEQFF
12	TRBV20-1	TRBJ2-7	once	NA	TGCAGTGCTAGAGGGGCACCCTACGAGCAGTACTTC	CSARGAPYEQYF
15	TRBV3-1	TRBJ2-7	NA	NA	TGTGCCAGCAGCCTTCAAGGAGACCCAAACTACGAGCAGTACTTC	CASSLQGDPNYEQYF
17	TRBV29-1	TRBJ1-1	NA	NA	TGCAGCGCCGCCGGAGCAGGTACGTCTCCCGAAGTCACTGAAGCTTTCTTT	CSAAGAGTSPEVTEAFF
16	TRBV6-5	TRBJ2-5	NA	TRBD2	TGTGCCAGCAGCTACCTAAGCGGGAGTTTAGAGTATGAGCAGTACTTC	CASSYLSGSLEYEQYF
14	TRBV7-3	TRBJ2-5	many	NA	TGTGCCAGCAGACAACAGGGGGGGGCGGAGACCCAGTACTTC	CASRQQGGAETQYF